This TCR beta chain was found in a study of T cell responses to AZD1222 COVID-19 vaccine. Notes on the study in general: Donors were mostly white British, more females; clonal diversity possibly underestimated.

Worth noting for this clone: What it recognizes is unknown.

Germline V gene lookup returns CDR1 SGHTS and CDR2 YDEGEE. The length of the CDR3 is 16 residues. Trimming removed 0 bases from V and 1 base from J; junction bases left unmatched: 5. The table came from immunoSEQ multiplex PCR; TCRdb's copy has only in-frame clones and leaves some out. The sample shows about 57,000 clones, around 88% of them seen only once. Source: peripheral blood, taken on day 0 of AZD1222 vaccination. The source is an adult in good health. This rearrangement joins TRBV5-8 to TRBJ2-3, with 7 bases aligning to TRBD2. CDR3 loop: CASSLVAGVGTDTQYF. CDR3 nucleotide sequence: TGTGCCAGCAGCTTGGTGGCGGGAGTAGGCACAGATACGCAGTATTTT.